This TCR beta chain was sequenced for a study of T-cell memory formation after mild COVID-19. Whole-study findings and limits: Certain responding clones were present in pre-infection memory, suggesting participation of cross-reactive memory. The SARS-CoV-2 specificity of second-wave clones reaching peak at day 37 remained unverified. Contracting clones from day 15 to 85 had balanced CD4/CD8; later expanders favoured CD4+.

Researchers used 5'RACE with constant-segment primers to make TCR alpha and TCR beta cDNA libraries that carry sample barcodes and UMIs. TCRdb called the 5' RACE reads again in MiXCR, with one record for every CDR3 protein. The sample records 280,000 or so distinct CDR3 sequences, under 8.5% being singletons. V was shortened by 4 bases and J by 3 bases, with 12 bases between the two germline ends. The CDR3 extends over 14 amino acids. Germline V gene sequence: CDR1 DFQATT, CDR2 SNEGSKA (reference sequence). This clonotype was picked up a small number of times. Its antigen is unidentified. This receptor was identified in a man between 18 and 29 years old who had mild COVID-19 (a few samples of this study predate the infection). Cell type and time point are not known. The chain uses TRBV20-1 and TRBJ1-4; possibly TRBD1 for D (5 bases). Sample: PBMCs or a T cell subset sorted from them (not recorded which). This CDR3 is CSAIPGAANEKLFF. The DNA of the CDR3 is TGCAGTGCTATACCCGGGGCAGCTAATGAAAAACTGTTTTTT.